These 20 T cell receptor beta chains were all obtained from the same sample, sequenced in a study of blood T cell repertoires in COVID-19. Assay: immunoSEQ multiplex PCR; the TCRdb copy retains only in-frame clones and omits some. In the table there are about 240,000 clones, approximately 80% of which are singletons. The sample consisted of peripheral blood. Every receptor here comes from a woman of 80 years or more with COVID-19, enrolled during active disease.

A few counts support this clone. V is TRBV6-5 and J is TRBJ1-2, with 11 bases aligning to TRBD1. CDR3 length equals 13 residues. Losses at the gene ends were 10 bases for V and 3 bases for J; bases not matched to a gene: 4. CDR1 and CDR2 (germline): MNHEY, SVGAGI. The DNA of the CDR3 is TGTGCCACGCGGACAGGGGGCGACTATGGCTACACCTTC. Amino acid sequence: CATRTGGDYGYTF.

This clone has only one observation. The chain couples TRBV9 to TRBJ2-1; 11 bases are a match to TRBD2. The CDR3 is 16 amino acids. The V and J ends lost 3 bases and 3 bases, in that order; junction bases with no gene match: 5. CDR1 and CDR2 (germline): SGDLS, YYNGEE. CDR3 nucleotide sequence: TGTGCCAGCAGCGGGACTAGCGGGCGTTTCTACAATGAGCAGTTCTTC. It is translated as CASSGTSGRFYNEQFF.

The chain recombines TRBV5-8 with TRBJ1-2, with D perhaps matching TRBD1 (6 bases). Germline CDR1 and CDR2: SGHTS and YDEGEE. The CDR3 totals 15 residues. The V end lost 4 bases, the J end lost 0 bases, and 13 bases lay between the germline ends. CDR3 amino acids: CASSPDRRANYGYTF. In DNA, the CDR3 is TGTGCCAGCAGCCCGGACAGACGCGCTAACTATGGCTACACCTTC.

The V and J genes are TRBV29-1 and TRBJ1-2; D is ambiguous. The V gene's germline CDR1 is SQVTM and CDR2 ANQGSEA. The CDR3 length is 13 residues. V was shortened by 5 bases and J by 3 bases, with 13 bases between the two germline ends. This chain's CDR3 is CSVWGRGDYGYTF. For the CDR3, the DNA is TGCAGCGTTTGGGGTCGGGGAGACTATGGCTACACCTTC. The whole variable domain, filled in from reference TRBV29-1 and TRBJ1-2, reads SAVISQKPSRDICQRGTSLTIQCQVDSQVTMMFWYRQQPGQSLTLIATANQGSEATYESGFVIDKFPISRPNLTFSTLTVSNMSPEDSSIYLCSVWGRGDYGYTFGSGTRLTVV.

The gene calls are TRBV7-2 and TRBJ1-5; D is unresolved. The CDR3 extends over 15 amino acids. The V end lost 5 bases, the J end lost 3 bases, and 14 bases lay between the germline ends. Germline V gives CDR1 SGHTA, CDR2 FQGNSA. CDR3 protein: CASSPRYATNQPQHF. Written as DNA, the CDR3 is TGTGCCAGCAGCCCACGATATGCTACCAATCAGCCCCAGCATTTT.

This chain uses TRBV14 with TRBJ1-6, with D possibly being TRBD1 (5 bases). The germline gives CDR1 SGHDN, CDR2 FVKESK. V was clipped by 4 bases and J by 15 bases, with 16 bases between them. This CDR3 is built from 13 residues. The CDR3 region is CASSRLRAMSLHF. CDR3 DNA sequence: TGTGCCAGCAGCCGACTCAGGGCGATGAGCCTCCACTTT. The whole variable domain, filled in from reference TRBV14 and TRBJ1-6, reads EAGVTQFPSHSVIEKGQTVTLRCDPISGHDNLYWYRRVMGKEIKFLLHFVKESKQDESGMPNNRFLAERTGGTYSTLKVQPAELEDSGVYFCASSRLRAMSLHFGNGTRLTVT.

The chain employs TRBV11-2 and TRBJ2-2, with 11 nucleotides matching TRBD2. The CDR3 loop spans 18 amino acids. The trim removed 5 bases at V and 6 bases at J, leaving 14 bases unmatched. Germline V CDR1 and CDR2: SGHAT, FQNNGV. The chain's CDR3 is CASSARLAGPGRAGELFF. CDR3 coding DNA: TGTGCCAGCAGCGCCAGACTAGCGGGGCCGGGGAGGGCCGGGGAGCTGTTTTTT.

A few counts support this clone. The chain joins TRBV28 to TRBJ1-1; D uncertain. V lost 3 bases to trimming and J lost 5 bases, with 10 bases between them. The germline V gene encodes CDR1 MDHEN and CDR2 SYDVKM. This CDR3 comprises 13 residues. The CDR3 loop reads CASSFTARTEAFF. CDR3 coding DNA: TGTGCCAGCAGTTTTACAGCAAGGACTGAAGCTTTCTTT.

The chain combines TRBV9 with TRBJ1-5; possibly TRBD1 for D (5 bases). Germline CDR1 is SGDLS and CDR2 is YYNGEE. The CDR3 length is 14 residues. V shed 4 bases and J shed 9 bases, with 17 bases lying between them. This CDR3 reads CASSTSGLQGPQHF. CDR3 DNA: TGTGCCAGCAGCACTTCGGGACTCCAAGGGCCCCAGCATTTT.

The chain uses TRBV27 and TRBJ1-1, with 7 bases fitting TRBD1. Germline assignment: CDR1 MNHEY and CDR2 SMNVEV (reference sequence). V shed 3 bases, J shed 3 bases, and the junction held 1 base outside the gene matches. CDR3 length: 13 amino acids. For the CDR3, the DNA is TGTGCCAGCAGTTTCCAGGGGGACACTGAAGCTTTCTTT. Its translation: CASSFQGDTEAFF.

The chain joins TRBV7-9 to TRBJ2-6; TRBD1 is a possible D gene (5 bases). This CDR3 spans 17 amino acids. Germline CDR1 SEHNR, CDR2 FQNEAQ (reference sequence). V was shortened by 5 bases and J by 3 bases, with 17 bases between the two germline ends. CDR3 DNA sequence: TGTGCCAGCAGCCCCAGGACAATACGAGGTGGGGCCAACGTCCTGACTTTC. This sequence encodes CASSPRTIRGGANVLTF.

This clone is a singleton in its sample. The chain links TRBV18 to TRBJ1-1; D is possibly TRBD1 (5 bases). CDR1 is KGHSH, CDR2 LQKENI, per germline. This CDR3 spans 15 amino acids. Trimming left V 2 bases short and J 1 base short, with 11 bases between. Here the CDR3 reads CASSPMRQPNTEAFF. The CDR3 nucleotides read TGTGCCAGCTCACCAATGAGACAGCCGAACACTGAAGCTTTCTTT.

The chain links TRBV4-1 to TRBJ2-1, with D maybe TRBD2 (6 bases). V dropped 4 bases and J dropped 9 bases, with 19 bases sitting between them. Germline V gene data show CDR1 as MGHRA and CDR2 as YSYEKL. This CDR3 is built from 15 residues. CDR3 protein: CASSPLGGARGEQFF. As DNA, the CDR3 is TGCGCCAGCAGCCCCCTAGGAGGGGCTAGGGGTGAGCAGTTCTTC.

The chain recombines TRBV7-3 with TRBJ2-1, with D uncertain. Germline CDR1 is SGHTA and CDR2 is FQGTGA. Trimming stripped 5 bases from V and 9 bases from J, with 14 bases between. This CDR3 is 13 amino acids long. In nucleotides, the CDR3 is TGTGCCAGCAGCCCCTCCCCTCTCGTTGAGCAGTTCTTC. This encodes CASSPSPLVEQFF.

The CDR3 DNA is TGCGCCAGCAGCCTATTCCTAGCGGGCACAGGGACAGATACGCAGTATTTT. This codes for CASSLFLAGTGTDTQYF. The chain joins TRBV4-1 to TRBJ2-3; the match to TRBD2 covers 8 bases. The CDR3 consists of 17 residues. CDR1 and CDR2 (germline): MGHRA, YSYEKL. Trimming at V came to 4 bases and at J to 3 bases, leaving 12 bases not matched to a gene.

The genes are TRBV29-1 and TRBJ2-5; 8 bases align to TRBD2. After removal of 4 bases from V and 3 bases from J, the junction contained 4 bases not matched to a gene. The CDR3 extends over 13 amino acids. In germline, CDR1 is SQVTM, CDR2 ANQGSEA. The CDR3 spells CSVGAGGKETQYF. As DNA, the CDR3 is TGCAGCGTTGGGGCGGGGGGAAAAGAGACCCAGTACTTC. Based on the CDR3 plus reference TRBV29-1 and TRBJ2-5, the full variable domain is SAVISQKPSRDICQRGTSLTIQCQVDSQVTMMFWYRQQPGQSLTLIATANQGSEATYESGFVIDKFPISRPNLTFSTLTVSNMSPEDSSIYLCSVGAGGKETQYFGPGTRLLVL.

This clone was counted only a few times. The chain couples TRBV19 to TRBJ1-2; D gene ambiguous. Trimming took off 3 bases at V and 1 base at J, with 9 bases between the two ends. The CDR3 is made up of 14 amino acids. The V gene's germline CDR1 is LNHDA and CDR2 SQIVND (reference sequence). CDR3 amino acids: CASSISRGNYGYTF. As DNA, the CDR3 is TGTGCCAGTAGTATTTCTCGGGGTAACTATGGCTACACCTTC.

The V and J genes are TRBV4-1 and TRBJ1-5; D not certain. Germline-derived CDR1 and CDR2 are MGHRA and YSYEKL. This CDR3 is 15 amino acids long. Trimming shortened V by 0 bases and J by 5 bases, and 11 bases separated the two germline ends. CDR3 protein: CASSQDNEGDQPQHF. CDR3 bases: TGCGCCAGCAGCCAAGATAATGAGGGCGATCAGCCCCAGCATTTT.

The chain uses TRBV5-1 and TRBJ2-3; TRBD2 is a possible D gene (5 bases). The germline V gene has CDR1 SGHRS and CDR2 YFSETQ. The CDR3 runs to 13 residues. Trimming cost V 2 bases and J 4 bases, with 8 bases left between them. The CDR3 sequence is CASSFASPDTQYF. The CDR3, as DNA: TGCGCCAGCAGCTTCGCTAGCCCAGATACGCAGTATTTT.

This chain joins TRBV10-1 and TRBJ2-7; a possible D gene is TRBD1 (6 bases). Germline loops: CDR1 WNHNN, CDR2 SYGVQD (reference sequence). V was pared by 5 bases and J by 0 bases, with 14 bases between. The CDR3 length is 15 residues. DNA for the CDR3: TGCGCCAGCAGTCCGACAGGATCGTCCTCCTACGAGCAGTACTTC. Its translation: CASSPTGSSSYEQYF.